The 27 T cell receptor beta chains in this list originate from one sample, sequenced in a study of T cell responses to AZD1222 COVID-19 vaccine. Measured with immunoSEQ multiplex PCR; TCRdb has only the in-frame clones, and not every one. The sample shows over 75,000 clones, under 95% of them seen only once. The sequenced sample was peripheral blood, obtained on day 0 of AZD1222 vaccination. The receptors were gathered from an adult in good health.

CDR3 nucleotides: TGTGCCAGCAGTTCCATACCCCCCAATCAGCCCCAGCATTTT. Its protein is CASSSIPPNQPQHF. The V and J genes are TRBV27 and TRBJ1-5, with D hard to call. This CDR3 contains 14 residues. CDR1 is MNHEY, CDR2 SMNVEV, per germline (reference sequence). Deletions cut 4 bases from V and 3 bases from J, with 10 bases between.

J is TRBJ2-1 and V is TRBV10-3; TRBD2 matches at 9 bases. The CDR3 loop spans 15 amino acids. CDR1 is ENHRY and CDR2 is SYGVKD in the germline V gene. The V and J ends lost 3 bases and 7 bases, in that order; junction bases with no gene match: 7. This chain's CDR3 is CAISDFGGRANEQFF. DNA for the CDR3: TGTGCCATCAGTGACTTTGGCGGGAGGGCTAATGAGCAGTTCTTC.

This chain joins TRBV30 and TRBJ2-7, with D maybe TRBD2 (5 bases). The CDR3 loop spans 14 amino acids. Germline V gene lookup returns CDR1 GTSNPN and CDR2 SVGIG (reference sequence). V was cut by 2 bases and J by 6 bases, with 17 bases left in between. CDR3 DNA: TGTGCCTGGAGTTATGGACCAGAGGGTCGCGAGCAGTACTTC. Translated, it gives CAWSYGPEGREQYF.

The V gene is TRBV6-1, the J gene TRBJ2-7; D is undetermined. The V end lost 3 bases, the J end lost 6 bases, and 6 bases lay between the germline ends. The CDR3 sequence is 11 residues long. Germline CDR1 reads MNHNS; CDR2 reads SASEGT. In nucleotides, the CDR3 is TGTGCCAGCAGTGAGGTCGGCGAGCAGTACTTC. Translated: CASSEVGEQYF.

V usage is TRBV5-1 and J usage is TRBJ2-4; no clear D gene. This CDR3 has 15 residues. V dropped 0 bases and J dropped 8 bases, with 15 bases sitting between them. CDR1 and CDR2 from the germline V gene are SGHRS and YFSETQ. CDR3 in DNA: TGCGCCAGCAGCTTGGCGGCCGAGGAGTGGGACATTCAGTACTTC. Translation gives CASSLAAEEWDIQYF.

The chain employs TRBV29-1 and TRBJ1-1; unclear D gene. The CDR3 extends over 13 amino acids. V was trimmed by 5 bases and J by 3 bases, leaving 13 bases between them. The germline gives CDR1 SQVTM, CDR2 ANQGSEA. For the CDR3, the DNA is TGCAGCGTTTCACACGCGGAGTACACTGAAGCTTTCTTT. Its protein product is CSVSHAEYTEAFF. The full variable domain, completed using reference TRBV29-1 and TRBJ1-1, is SAVISQKPSRDICQRGTSLTIQCQVDSQVTMMFWYRQQPGQSLTLIATANQGSEATYESGFVIDKFPISRPNLTFSTLTVSNMSPEDSSIYLCSVSHAEYTEAFFGQGTRLTVV.

The chain has TRBV5-1 and TRBJ2-6; D may correspond to TRBD1 or TRBD2 (6 bases each). V lost 0 bases to trimming and J lost 0 bases, with 13 bases between them. CDR1 and CDR2 from the germline V gene are SGHRS and YFSETQ. This CDR3 comprises 18 residues. The CDR3 DNA follows: TGCGCCAGCAGCTTGGGTGGGGGGCCGGGCTCTGGGGCCAACGTCCTGACTTTC. Translation: CASSLGGGPGSGANVLTF. Full variable domain (outside the CDR3, taken from reference TRBV5-1 and TRBJ2-6): KAGVTQTPRYLIKTRGQQVTLSCSPISGHRSVSWYQQTPGQGLQFLFEYFSETQRNKGNFPGRFSGRQFSNSRSEMNVSTLELGDSALYLCASSLGGGPGSGANVLTFGAGSRLTVL.

The chain employs TRBV11-2 and TRBJ1-1, with D possibly matching TRBD1 (6 bases). V was clipped by 7 bases and J by 3 bases, with 15 bases between them. Per germline, CDR1 SGHAT and CDR2 FQNNGV. This CDR3 spans 14 amino acids. This CDR3 is CASTLLRGDTEAFF. The CDR3 DNA follows: TGTGCCAGCACATTGCTGAGGGGGGACACTGAAGCTTTCTTT.

This chain uses TRBV14 with TRBJ1-6; TRBD1 aligns across 7 bases. Trimming cost V 4 bases and J 7 bases; bases outside gene matches: 7. Germline CDR1 and CDR2: SGHDN and FVKESK. CDR3 size: 15 residues. The CDR3 nucleotides are TGTGCCAGCAGCCTTCAAGACAGGGTAAATTCACCCCTCCACTTT. This codes for CASSLQDRVNSPLHF.

This clone qualifies as medium-sized. The J gene is TRBJ2-3, the V gene TRBV28, with TRBD1 identical over 8 bases. The germline CDR1 and CDR2 sequences are MDHEN and SYDVKM. This CDR3 is built from 15 residues. V lost 3 bases to trimming and J lost 3 bases; unmatched junction nucleotides: 5. CDR3 sequence (DNA): TGTGCCAGCAGTTTCGGACAGGGTGCTACAGATACGCAGTATTTT. It codes for CASSFGQGATDTQYF.

The chain employs TRBV7-9 and TRBJ2-2, with 8 bases fitting TRBD1. The CDR3 loop spans 15 amino acids. Germline CDR1 reads SEHNR; CDR2 reads FQNEAQ (reference sequence). Losses at the gene ends were 3 bases for V and 7 bases for J; bases not matched to a gene: 7. The CDR3 bases are TGTGCCAGCAGCTTTGGACAGGGCTTCCTCGGGGAGCTGTTTTTT. The encoded protein is CASSFGQGFLGELFF.

V usage is TRBV6-5 and J usage is TRBJ2-1; maybe TRBD2 (6 bases). Germline assignment: CDR1 MNHEY and CDR2 SVGAGI. The CDR3 spans 14 residues. The V and J ends lost 5 bases and 3 bases respectively, with 11 bases between them. This CDR3 is CASSPTGVYNEQFF. In nucleotides, the CDR3 is TGTGCCAGCAGTCCCACGGGGGTCTACAATGAGCAGTTCTTC.

The chain combines TRBV18 with TRBJ1-1; a possible D gene is TRBD1 (6 bases). The V end was cut by 2 bases, the J end by 0 bases, with 10 bases between. CDR3 length: 15 amino acids. Germline CDR1 and CDR2: KGHSH and LQKENI. In DNA form, the CDR3 reads TGTGCCAGCTCACCAGCCAGGGGCATGAACACTGAAGCTTTCTTT. Encoded protein: CASSPARGMNTEAFF.

V and J are TRBV14 and TRBJ2-7; D is ambiguous. The CDR3 length is 14 residues. Between the trimmed V and J ends, which lost 2 bases and 1 base, there was a span of 9 bases. Germline V CDR1 and CDR2: SGHDN, FVKESK. The CDR3 sequence is CASSQLRVSYEQYF. The CDR3 nucleotides read TGTGCCAGCAGCCAATTAAGGGTGTCCTACGAGCAGTACTTC. Full variable domain (rest looked up from reference TRBV14 and TRBJ2-7): EAGVTQFPSHSVIEKGQTVTLRCDPISGHDNLYWYRRVMGKEIKFLLHFVKESKQDESGMPNNRFLAERTGGTYSTLKVQPAELEDSGVYFCASSQLRVSYEQYFGPGTRLTVT.

This clone was counted between two and nine times. The chain has TRBV29-1 and TRBJ2-7, with D unclear. V was trimmed by 4 bases and J by 0 bases, leaving 16 bases between them. The CDR3 covers 15 residues. Germline values: CDR1 SQVTM, CDR2 ANQGSEA. The CDR3 bases are TGCAGCGTTGTAGGTTCTCCCACCAGCTCCTACGAGCAGTACTTC. Protein product: CSVVGSPTSSYEQYF.

The table lists this clone with a count of one. The V call is TRBV7-9, the J call TRBJ1-5, with D possibly matching TRBD1 (6 bases). Deletions cut 5 bases from V and 7 bases from J, with 12 bases between. The CDR3 totals 13 residues. CDR1 SEHNR and CDR2 FQNEAQ come from the germline V gene (reference sequence). The CDR3 protein is CASSMTGQQPQHF. The CDR3 coding sequence is TGTGCCAGCAGCATGACAGGCCAACAGCCCCAGCATTTT.

This clone was detected only once. The chain links TRBV5-1 to TRBJ2-7; 10 positions agree with TRBD1. V was pared by 4 bases and J by 3 bases, with 7 bases of the junction left unmatched. Germline V gene data show CDR1 as SGHRS and CDR2 as YFSETQ. The CDR3 totals 15 residues. CDR3 nucleotides: TGCGCCAGCAGCGCCGGGACAGGGGTTCACTACGAGCAGTACTTC. Translating gives CASSAGTGVHYEQYF.

The rearrangement uses TRBV29-1 and TRBJ1-2; D might be TRBD1 (6 bases). The CDR3 covers 14 residues. Germline V gene data show CDR1 as SQVTM and CDR2 as ANQGSEA. Trimming left V 3 bases short and J 8 bases short, with 19 bases between. The CDR3, as DNA: TGCAGCGTTGAGGGTTCAGGGGTCCCCCTGGGCTACACCTTC. Amino acids: CSVEGSGVPLGYTF.

The table lists this clone with a count of one. J is TRBJ2-7 and V is TRBV19; D unclear. Trimming left V 5 bases short and J 4 bases short, with 12 bases between. CDR1 LNHDA and CDR2 SQIVND come from the germline V gene (reference sequence). The CDR3 consists of 13 residues. The CDR3 DNA is TGTGCCAGTAGTGCTGGAGTAAATTACGAGCAGTACTTC. Translation gives CASSAGVNYEQYF. The complete variable domain, with remaining parts taken from reference TRBV19 and TRBJ2-7, reads DGGITQSPKYLFRKEGQNVTLSCEQNLNHDAMYWYRQDPGQGLRLIYYSQIVNDFQKGDIAEGYSVSREKKESFPLTVTSAQKNPTAFYLCASSAGVNYEQYFGPGTRLTVT.

V is TRBV30 and J is TRBJ2-7, with D maybe TRBD1 (5 bases). CDR1 and CDR2 (germline): GTSNPN, SVGIG (reference sequence). The CDR3 is made up of 13 amino acids. The V gene lost 0 bases and the J gene lost 6 bases, with 12 bases spanning the gap. The CDR3 region is CAWSVGQGGEQYF. The CDR3 DNA reads TGTGCCTGGAGTGTAGGCCAGGGTGGCGAGCAGTACTTC. Full variable domain (rest looked up from reference TRBV30 and TRBJ2-7): SQTIHQWPATLVQPVGSPLSLECTVEGTSNPNLYWYRQAAGRGLQLLFYSVGIGQISSEVPQNLSASRPQDRQFILSSKKLLLSDSGFYLCAWSVGQGGEQYFGPGTRLTVT.

This chain joins TRBV7-2 and TRBJ2-3, with 9 nucleotides matching TRBD2. With 9 bases clipped from V and 1 base from J, the junction kept 8 bases outside the gene matches. This CDR3 comprises 15 residues. Germline lookup yields CDR1 SGHTA and CDR2 FQGNSA. The CDR3 is CASKEKRGGTDTQYF. The CDR3 coding sequence is TGTGCCAGTAAAGAAAAGCGGGGGGGCACAGATACGCAGTATTTT.

This clone occurred once. The chain recombines TRBV18 with TRBJ2-3; 8 bases agree with TRBD1. With V trimmed by 6 bases and J by 3 bases, 8 bases remained unmatched. Germline CDR1 KGHSH, CDR2 LQKENI. The CDR3 length is 15 residues. The CDR3 region is CASSPRQGWTDTQYF. CDR3 in DNA: TGTGCCAGCTCCCCCAGACAGGGGTGGACAGATACGCAGTATTTT. The whole variable domain, filled in from reference TRBV18 and TRBJ2-3, reads NAGVMQNPRHLVRRRGQEARLRCSPMKGHSHVYWYRQLPEEGLKFMVYLQKENIIDESGMPKERFSAEFPKEGPSILRIQQVVRGDSAAYFCASSPRQGWTDTQYFGPGTRLTVL.

The chain uses TRBV5-6 and TRBJ1-6, with 7 bases lining up with TRBD1. Germline V gives CDR1 SGHDT, CDR2 YYEEEE. The CDR3 is made up of 16 amino acids. V shed 4 bases and J 0 bases; nucleotides not matched to a gene: 4. The CDR3, as DNA: TGTGCCAGCAGCCGGACAGGAAGCTCCTATAATTCACCCCTCCACTTT. It specifies CASSRTGSSYNSPLHF.

The chain is built from TRBV28 and TRBJ2-7, with 7 bases aligning to TRBD1. There are 14 residues in the CDR3. Looked up from germline, CDR1 is MDHEN and CDR2 is SYDVKM. J lost 7 bases, V lost 2 bases, and 8 bases had no gene match. CDR3 protein: CASSLIKGAREQYF. Written as DNA, the CDR3 is TGTGCCAGCAGTTTAATAAAGGGGGCGCGGGAGCAGTACTTC.

The chain carries TRBV12-3 or TRBV12-4 and TRBJ1-2, with D possibly TRBD1 on 5 matching bases. V was cut by 10 bases and J by 0 bases, with 12 bases left in between. CDR3 length: 13 residues. This CDR3 is CATDSRTNYGYTF. The CDR3, as DNA: TGTGCCACAGACAGCCGAACTAACTATGGCTACACCTTC.

This chain uses TRBV11-2 with TRBJ2-3; no firm D call. The ends were cut back, 0 bases at V and 6 bases at J, with 19 bases in the middle. The germline gives CDR1 SGHAT, CDR2 FQNNGV. The CDR3 sequence is 17 residues long. The CDR3 loop is CASSLDARRTPSDTQYF. The CDR3 region has the DNA TGTGCCAGCAGCTTAGACGCGAGGAGAACACCGTCCGATACGCAGTATTTT.

The chain is built from TRBV6-1 and TRBJ1-2, with a possible D match to TRBD1 (6 bases). The V gene's germline CDR1 is MNHNS and CDR2 SASEGT. The germline V and J ends were trimmed by 1 base and 7 bases, with 16 bases remaining between them. This CDR3 has 15 residues. The CDR3 reads CASSEVRGFDSGYTF. CDR3 bases: TGTGCCAGCAGTGAAGTTAGGGGGTTCGACTCTGGCTACACCTTC.